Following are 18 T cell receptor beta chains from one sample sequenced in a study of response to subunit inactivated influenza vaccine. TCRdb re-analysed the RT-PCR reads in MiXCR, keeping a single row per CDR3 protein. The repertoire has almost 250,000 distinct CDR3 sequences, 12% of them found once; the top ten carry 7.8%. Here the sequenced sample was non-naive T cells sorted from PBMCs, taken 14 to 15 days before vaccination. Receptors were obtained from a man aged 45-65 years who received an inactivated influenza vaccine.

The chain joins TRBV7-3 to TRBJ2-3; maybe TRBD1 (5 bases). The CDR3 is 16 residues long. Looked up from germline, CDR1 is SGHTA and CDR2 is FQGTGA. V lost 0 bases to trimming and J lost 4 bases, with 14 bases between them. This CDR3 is CASSLTGRTSADTQYF. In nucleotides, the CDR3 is TGTGCCAGCAGCTTAACAGGACGGACAAGCGCAGATACGCAGTATTTT.

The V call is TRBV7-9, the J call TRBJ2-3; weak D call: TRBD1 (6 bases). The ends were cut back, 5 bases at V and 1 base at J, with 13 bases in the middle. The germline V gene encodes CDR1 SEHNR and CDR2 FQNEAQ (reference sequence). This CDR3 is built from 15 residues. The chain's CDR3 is CASSPRGSGTDTQYF. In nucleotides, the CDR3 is TGTGCCAGCAGCCCCAGGGGTAGCGGCACAGATACGCAGTATTTT.

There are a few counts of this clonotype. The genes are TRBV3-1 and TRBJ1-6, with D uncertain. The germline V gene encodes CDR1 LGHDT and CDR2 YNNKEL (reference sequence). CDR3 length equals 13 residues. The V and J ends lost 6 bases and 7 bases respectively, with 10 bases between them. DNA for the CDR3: TGTGCCAGCAGTTCGAGCAGGAATTCACCCCTCCACTTT. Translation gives CASSSSRNSPLHF.

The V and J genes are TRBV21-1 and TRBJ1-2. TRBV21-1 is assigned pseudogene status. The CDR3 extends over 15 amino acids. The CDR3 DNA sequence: TGTGCCAGGGGCCCAAAGGGAAGAAAATCGTATGGCTACACCTTC. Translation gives CARGPKGRKSYGYTF.

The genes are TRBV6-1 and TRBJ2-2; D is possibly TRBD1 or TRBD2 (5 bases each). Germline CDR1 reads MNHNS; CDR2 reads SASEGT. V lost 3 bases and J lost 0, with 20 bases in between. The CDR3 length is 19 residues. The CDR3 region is CASSDYKGTPLANTGELFF. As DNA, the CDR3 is TGTGCCAGCAGTGATTACAAAGGGACCCCCCTCGCGAACACCGGGGAGCTGTTTTTT.

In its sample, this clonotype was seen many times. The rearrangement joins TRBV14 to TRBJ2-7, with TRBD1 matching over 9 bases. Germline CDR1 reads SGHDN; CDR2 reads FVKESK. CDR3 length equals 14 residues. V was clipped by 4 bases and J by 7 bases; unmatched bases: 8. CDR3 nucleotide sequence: TGTGCCAGCAGCCGACAGGGGGGGTTGCGGGAGCAGTACTTC. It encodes CASSRQGGLREQYF.

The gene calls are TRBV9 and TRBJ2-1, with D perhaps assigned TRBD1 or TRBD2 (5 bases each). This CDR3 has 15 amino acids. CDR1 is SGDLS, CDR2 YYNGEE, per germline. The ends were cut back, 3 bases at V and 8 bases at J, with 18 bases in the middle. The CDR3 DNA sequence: TGTGCCAGCAGCGCCGACGGGACCCCCCGTGATGAGCAGTTCTTC. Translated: CASSADGTPRDEQFF.

The CDR3 sequence: CASRSPAGGNTGELFF. The DNA of the CDR3 is TGTGCCAGCAGAAGCCCAGCGGGAGGCAACACCGGGGAGCTGTTTTTT. J is TRBJ2-2 and V is TRBV7-2; TRBD2 matches at 9 bases. Trimming cost V 6 bases and J 2 bases; bases outside gene matches: 7. CDR1 and CDR2 (germline): SGHTA, FQGNSA. The CDR3 covers 16 residues.

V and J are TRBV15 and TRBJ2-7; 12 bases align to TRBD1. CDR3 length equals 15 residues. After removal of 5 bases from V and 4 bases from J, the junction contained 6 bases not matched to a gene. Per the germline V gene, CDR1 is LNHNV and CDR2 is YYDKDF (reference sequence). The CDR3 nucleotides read TGTGCCACCAGCGGAGGGACAGGGGGCAGGTACGAGCAGTACTTC. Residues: CATSGGTGGRYEQYF. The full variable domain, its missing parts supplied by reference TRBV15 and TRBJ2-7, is DAMVIQNPRYQVTQFGKPVTLSCSQTLNHNVMYWYQQKSSQAPKLLFHYYDKDFNNEADTPDNFQSRRPNTSFCFLDIRSPGLGDTAMYLCATSGGTGGRYEQYFGPGTRLTVT.

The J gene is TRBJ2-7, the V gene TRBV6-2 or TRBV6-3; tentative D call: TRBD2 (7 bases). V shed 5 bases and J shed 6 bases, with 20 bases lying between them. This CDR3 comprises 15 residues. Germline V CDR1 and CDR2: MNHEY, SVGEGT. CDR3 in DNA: TGTGCCAGCAGTCCTTACCGGGCCGCGGGGGCCGAGCAGTACTTC. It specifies CASSPYRAAGAEQYF.

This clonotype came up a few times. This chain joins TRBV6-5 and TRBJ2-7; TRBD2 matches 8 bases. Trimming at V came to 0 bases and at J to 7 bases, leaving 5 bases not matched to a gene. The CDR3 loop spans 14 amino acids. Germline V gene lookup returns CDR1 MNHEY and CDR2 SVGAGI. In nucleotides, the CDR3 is TGTGCCAGCAGTTACTCAGGCGGGGGGCGGGAGCAGTACTTC. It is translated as CASSYSGGGREQYF.

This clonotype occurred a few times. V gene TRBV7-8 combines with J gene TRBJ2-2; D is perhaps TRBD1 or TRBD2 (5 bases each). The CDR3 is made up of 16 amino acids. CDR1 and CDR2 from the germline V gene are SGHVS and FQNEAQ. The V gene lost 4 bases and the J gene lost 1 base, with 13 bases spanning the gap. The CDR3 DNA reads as TGTGCCAGCAGCTGGGGGACCTCGAAGAACACCGGGGAGCTGTTTTTT. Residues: CASSWGTSKNTGELFF.

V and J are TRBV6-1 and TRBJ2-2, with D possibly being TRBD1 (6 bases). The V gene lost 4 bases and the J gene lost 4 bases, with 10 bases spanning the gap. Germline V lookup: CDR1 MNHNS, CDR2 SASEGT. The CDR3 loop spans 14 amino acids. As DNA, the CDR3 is TGTGCCAGCAGTGCAGGGGTGGCCACCGGGGAGCTGTTTTTT. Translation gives CASSAGVATGELFF.

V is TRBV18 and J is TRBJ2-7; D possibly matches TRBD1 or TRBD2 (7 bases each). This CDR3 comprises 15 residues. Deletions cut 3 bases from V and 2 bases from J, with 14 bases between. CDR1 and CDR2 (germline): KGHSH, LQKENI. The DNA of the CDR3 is TGTGCCAGCTCACCCACCAGGGGGGGGGCCTACGAGCAGTACTTC. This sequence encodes CASSPTRGGAYEQYF.

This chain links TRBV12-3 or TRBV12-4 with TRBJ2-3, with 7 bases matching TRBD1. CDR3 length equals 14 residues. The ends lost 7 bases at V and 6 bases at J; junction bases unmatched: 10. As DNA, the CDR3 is TGTGCCAGCAATAGGGGGCCCGCGGGCGATACGCAGTATTTT. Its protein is CASNRGPAGDTQYF.

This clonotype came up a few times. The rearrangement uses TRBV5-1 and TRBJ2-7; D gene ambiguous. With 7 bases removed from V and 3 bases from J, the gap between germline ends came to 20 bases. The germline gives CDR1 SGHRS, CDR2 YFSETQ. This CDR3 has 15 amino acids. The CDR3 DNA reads TGCGCCAGCCGCGCCCAGGCTATACTTAACTACGAGCAGTACTTC. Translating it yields CASRAQAILNYEQYF.

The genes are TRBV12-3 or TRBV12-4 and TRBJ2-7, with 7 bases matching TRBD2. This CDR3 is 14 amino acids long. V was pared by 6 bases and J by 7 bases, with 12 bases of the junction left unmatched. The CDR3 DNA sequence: TGTGCCAGCAGCCGGACTAGGCTCCATAGGGAGCAGTACTTC. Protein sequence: CASSRTRLHREQYF.

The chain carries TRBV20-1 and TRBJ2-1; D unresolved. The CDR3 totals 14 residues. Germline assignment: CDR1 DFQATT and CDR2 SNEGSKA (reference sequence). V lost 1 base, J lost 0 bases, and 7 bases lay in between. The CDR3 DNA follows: TGCAGTGCTAGAGCGGGCCCCTCCTACAATGAGCAGTTCTTC. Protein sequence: CSARAGPSYNEQFF.